The 31 T cell receptor beta chains in this list originate from one sample, sequenced in a study of T cells expressing NK-cell markers (dated by TCRdb to the early 2020s). The library was made by 5' RACE. TCRdb lists the instrument as Illumina HiSeq 2000. TCRdb reprocessed the reads, so every CDR3 protein sequence counts as one entry and DNA is not shown. The sample's records list 300,000 to 450,000 distinct CDR3 sequences. The ten largest clones take up 5.2% of the sample. Specimen: blood T cells: a sorted CD56 or NKG2C T cell subset, CD4+ or CD8+ T cells, or bulk PBMC T cells (not recorded which). Receptor source: a man aged 18-69 years in good health.

This chain links TRBV28 with TRBJ2-2; TCRdb returns TRBD1, unconfirmable since there is no DNA. The germline V gene has CDR1 MDHEN and CDR2 SYDVKM. The CDR3 contains 16 residues. The CDR3 region is CASSSRRTGNTGELFF.

The V and J genes are TRBV6-5 and TRBJ2-7; TCRdb's D gene call, TRBD2, goes unchecked for lack of DNA. CDR3 length equals 15 residues. From germline, CDR1 is MNHEY and CDR2 SVGAGI. The CDR3 reads CASSTSGGPAYEQYF.

This chain connects TRBV12-2 to TRBJ2-3; absent DNA, TCRdb's TRBD1 call cannot be checked. TRBV12-2 is annotated as a pseudogene. CDR3 size: 18 residues. This CDR3 is CASRLIGTPGMGTDTQYF.

The J gene is TRBJ1-2, the V gene TRBV7-9; the D call from TCRdb, TRBD1, cannot be confirmed without DNA. Germline CDR1 reads SEHNR; CDR2 reads FQNEAQ (reference sequence). This CDR3 is 12 amino acids long. CDR3 loop: CASRQGTYGYTF.

This chain uses TRBV12-3 or TRBV12-4 with TRBJ2-1; without DNA, the TCRdb call of TRBD2 cannot be checked. This CDR3 is 17 amino acids long. CDR3 sequence: CASSKVAGTSGNNEQFF.

The chain links TRBV5-4 to TRBJ2-5. The CDR3 contains 13 residues. Germline V gene sequence: CDR1 SGHNT, CDR2 YYREEE (reference sequence). The CDR3 protein is CASSSPWIETQYF.

This CDR3 is CASSIRGGDNEQFF. The J gene is TRBJ2-1, the V gene TRBV19; TCRdb's D call, TRBD1, is unchecked because there is no DNA. In germline, CDR1 is LNHDA, CDR2 SQIVND (reference sequence). The CDR3 consists of 14 residues.

V is TRBV29-1 and J is TRBJ2-2; the TRBD1 assignment by TCRdb is unverifiable without DNA. The CDR3 runs to 14 residues. Germline V CDR1 and CDR2: SQVTM, ANQGSEA. The CDR3 sequence: CSAGHRGNTGELFF.

The rearrangement uses TRBV5-6 and TRBJ2-7; TCRdb gives TRBD2 as the D gene, but with no DNA this cannot be confirmed. CDR1 is SGHDT, CDR2 YYEEEE, per germline. The CDR3 covers 18 residues. CDR3 protein: CASSLRFSGIPTPYEQYF.

This rearrangement joins TRBV20-1 to TRBJ2-1; the TCRdb D gene call, TRBD2, has no DNA to confirm it. The CDR3 totals 14 residues. From germline, CDR1 is DFQATT and CDR2 SNEGSKA (reference sequence). The CDR3: CSARRDYSYNEQFF.

The rearrangement joins TRBV7-2 to TRBJ2-5. CDR1 SGHTA and CDR2 FQGNSA come from the germline V gene. The CDR3 length is 17 residues. This CDR3 reads CASSLLPRNQIQETQYF.

The V and J genes are TRBV12-3 or TRBV12-4 and TRBJ2-7; absent DNA, TCRdb's TRBD1 call cannot be checked. The CDR3 has 14 amino acids. CDR3 loop: CASARGAVPYEQYF.

The chain has TRBV29-1 and TRBJ2-6; TCRdb returns TRBD1, unconfirmable since there is no DNA. Per the germline V gene, CDR1 is SQVTM and CDR2 is ANQGSEA. This CDR3 region has 19 residues. The CDR3 spells CSVPGTAAQGSSGANVLTF.

The rearrangement links TRBV9 to TRBJ1-2; absent DNA, TCRdb's TRBD1 call cannot be checked. Germline V gene data show CDR1 as SGDLS and CDR2 as YYNGEE. The CDR3 totals 13 residues. The CDR3: CASGQGGEYGYTF.

The genes are TRBV6-1 and TRBJ1-6. The CDR3 is made up of 14 amino acids. The germline V gene has CDR1 MNHNS and CDR2 SASEGT. This CDR3 reads CASSEVANNSPLHF.

This chain uses TRBV20-1 with TRBJ1-1; TCRdb's assignment of TRBD1 cannot be checked, as there is no DNA. The CDR3 length is 19 residues. Germline assignment: CDR1 DFQATT and CDR2 SNEGSKA (reference sequence). CDR3 protein: CSAAATSSDRPISRNEAFF.

The chain carries TRBV7-9 and TRBJ2-3; no DNA is available, so the TRBD1 call from TCRdb remains unchecked. The CDR3 sequence is 13 residues long. CDR1 is SEHNR and CDR2 is FQNEAQ in the germline V gene (reference sequence). The CDR3 protein is CASSRDNTDTQYF. The full variable domain, with the rest looked up from reference TRBV7-9 and TRBJ2-3, is DTGVSQNPRHKITKRGQNVTFRCDPISEHNRLYWYRQTLGQGPEFLTYFQNEAQLEKSRLLSDRFSAERPKGSFSTLEIQRTEQGDSAMYLCASSRDNTDTQYFGPGTRLTVL.

V and J are TRBV20-1 and TRBJ2-7; TCRdb designates TRBD2, a call that cannot be tested without DNA. There are 15 residues in the CDR3. The germline V gene encodes CDR1 DFQATT and CDR2 SNEGSKA (reference sequence). The chain's CDR3 is CSALRLSGGSYEQYF.

The rearrangement links TRBV27 to TRBJ1-6; TCRdb outputs TRBD1, but without DNA this stays unchecked. CDR1 MNHEY and CDR2 SMNVEV come from the germline V gene (reference sequence). The CDR3 contains 13 residues. The CDR3 sequence: CASQNRGVRPLHF.

The V gene is TRBV12-3 or TRBV12-4, the J gene TRBJ2-5; TCRdb's D call, TRBD2, is unchecked because there is no DNA. The CDR3 runs to 15 residues. CDR3 sequence reads: CASTPTRTRAETQYF.

The J gene is TRBJ1-5, the V gene TRBV24-1; TCRdb proposes TRBD1, but this gene call is untestable without DNA. CDR1 and CDR2 (germline): KGHDR, SFDVKD. This CDR3 has 14 residues. The CDR3 is CATSDSQGRKPQHF.

The chain combines TRBV3-1 with TRBJ1-3; the D call of TRBD1 rests on TCRdb alone, since no DNA is present to check it. The CDR3 runs 17 residues. The germline gives CDR1 LGHDT, CDR2 YNNKEL (reference sequence). CDR3 region: CASSPGGQGARGNTIYF.

The chain combines TRBV6-1 with TRBJ1-2; TCRdb reports TRBD1, a call that lacks DNA to check it against. Germline assignment: CDR1 MNHNS and CDR2 SASEGT. CDR3 length: 15 residues. This chain's CDR3 is CASRAGQIQSYGYTF.

J is TRBJ2-2 and V is TRBV6-2 or TRBV6-3; lacking DNA, the TRBD2 call made by TCRdb goes unchecked. Germline CDR1 and CDR2: MNHEY and SVGEGT. The CDR3 extends over 15 amino acids. The chain's CDR3 is CASSYKRQNTGELFF.

The rearrangement uses TRBV7-9 and TRBJ1-6. The CDR3 runs to 12 residues. Germline V gene data show CDR1 as SEHNR and CDR2 as FQNEAQ (reference sequence). This CDR3 reads CASRRENSPLHF.

The chain couples TRBV4-1 to TRBJ2-1; the D call from TCRdb, TRBD2, cannot be confirmed without DNA. This CDR3 region has 16 residues. Looked up from germline, CDR1 is MGHRA and CDR2 is YSYEKL. The CDR3 reads CASSPRTSGGNNEQFF.

The chain has TRBV18 and TRBJ2-1; the D gene TCRdb calls, TRBD1, cannot be checked with no DNA. The V gene's germline CDR1 is KGHSH and CDR2 LQKENI. This CDR3 has 15 amino acids. The CDR3 sequence is CASSPTNQGLGEQFF.

The rearrangement joins TRBV5-1 to TRBJ2-1; no DNA is available, so the TRBD2 call from TCRdb remains unchecked. This CDR3 is built from 14 residues. The V gene's germline CDR1 is SGHRS and CDR2 YFSETQ. The CDR3 is CASSLPGRFNEQFF.

V and J are TRBV2 and TRBJ1-3. Germline CDR1 is SNHLY and CDR2 is FYNNEI. This CDR3 is built from 14 residues. CDR3 protein: CASSERGPVDTIYF.

CDR3 region: CASSLGSQLANYNEQFF. The V and J genes are TRBV5-4 and TRBJ2-1; with no DNA, the TCRdb D assignment of TRBD2 cannot be verified. Per the germline V gene, CDR1 is SGHNT and CDR2 is YYREEE (reference sequence). The CDR3 consists of 17 residues.

This chain connects TRBV24-1 to TRBJ2-3; TCRdb selects TRBD1, and the lack of DNA leaves this call unchecked. Looked up from germline, CDR1 is KGHDR and CDR2 is SFDVKD. This CDR3 is built from 13 residues. CDR3 amino acids: CATSPQGWDTQYF.